A single sample gave rise to the 32 T cell receptor beta chains below, sequenced in a study of blood T cell repertoires in COVID-19. Sequenced by immunoSEQ multiplex PCR; TCRdb stores in-frame clones only, minus some. The sample shows a few hundred thousand clones, 87% of them seen only once. Sequenced input: PBMCs or T cells enriched from blood (not recorded which). These receptor sequences come from a woman under 40 who had recovered from COVID-19.

Comment on this clone: Other nucleotide sequences in the sample specify the same CDR3. The chain links TRBV12-3 or TRBV12-4 to TRBJ1-1; D remains ambiguous. V lost 2 bases and J lost 1, with 5 bases in between. The CDR3 contains 13 residues. This CDR3 is CASSLTANTEAFF. The CDR3 DNA sequence: TGTGCCAGCAGTTTAACTGCGAACACTGAAGCTTTCTTT.

The chain links TRBV5-4 to TRBJ1-4; D gene ambiguous. CDR1 SGHNT and CDR2 YYREEE come from the germline V gene (reference sequence). The CDR3 is made up of 15 amino acids. Trimming removed 3 bases from V and 7 bases from J, with 16 bases in between. CDR3: CASSSGGDPFEKLFF. CDR3 bases: TGTGCCAGCAGCTCGGGAGGTGATCCGTTTGAAAAACTGTTTTTT.

This clone was seen more than once but under ten times. The rearrangement joins TRBV7-6 to TRBJ2-7, with a possible D match to TRBD2 (6 bases). V was shortened by 1 base and J by 6 bases, with 16 bases between the two germline ends. This CDR3 comprises 15 residues. Germline lookup yields CDR1 SGHVS and CDR2 FNYEAQ. CDR3 bases: TGTGCCAGCAGCTTAGGTCTGGGCAGGGAGGTCGAGCAGTACTTC. It translates to CASSLGLGREVEQYF. Variable domain in full (rest from reference TRBV7-6 and TRBJ2-7): GAGVSQSPRYKVTKRGQDVALRCDPISGHVSLYWYRQALGQGPEFLTYFNYEAQQDKSGLPNDRFSAERPEGSISTLTIQRTEQRDSAMYRCASSLGLGREVEQYFGPGTRLTVT.

The chain has TRBV10-3 and TRBJ1-5; 7 nucleotides agree with TRBD1. V lost 5 bases, J lost 4 bases, and 5 bases stayed unmatched. There are 14 residues in the CDR3. CDR1 is ENHRY and CDR2 is SYGVKD in the germline V gene. CDR3 nucleotides: TGTGCCATCAGTCAAGGGACAGAGAATCAGCCCCAGCATTTT. It translates to CAISQGTENQPQHF.

The chain uses TRBV27 and TRBJ2-7; 16 bases align to TRBD2. Germline V CDR1 and CDR2: MNHEY, SMNVEV (reference sequence). The V segment lost 5 bases and the J segment 3 bases; nucleotides outside the gene matches: 16. This CDR3 region has 20 residues. This CDR3 is CASSPRNLGLAGGTNYEQYF. CDR3 bases: TGTGCCAGCAGTCCGCGTAATCTGGGACTAGCGGGGGGGACCAACTACGAGCAGTACTTC.

The chain couples TRBV7-2 to TRBJ2-5; maybe TRBD2 (6 bases). This CDR3 has 19 amino acids. The germline V and J ends were trimmed by 5 bases and 1 base, with 26 bases remaining between them. CDR1 is SGHTA, CDR2 FQGNSA, per germline. The CDR3 loop reads CASSRFRPPASAPQETQYF. CDR3 coding DNA: TGTGCCAGCAGCCGTTTTAGGCCACCAGCTAGCGCCCCCCAAGAGACCCAGTACTTC.

The CDR3 DNA sequence: TGTGCCAGCAGCCAGGACCGGGACTATTCCTCCTACGAGCAGTACTTC. This codes for CASSQDRDYSSYEQYF. The genes are TRBV3-1 (or the pseudogene TRBV3-2) and TRBJ2-7; 7 nucleotides line up with TRBD2. Germline lookup yields CDR1 LGHDT and CDR2 YNNKEL (reference sequence). The V segment lost 3 bases and the J segment 0 bases; nucleotides outside the gene matches: 8. This CDR3 has 16 amino acids.

The chain employs TRBV28 and TRBJ2-2, with D possibly matching TRBD1 (6 bases). Germline-derived CDR1 and CDR2 are MDHEN and SYDVKM. Trimming took 5 bases from V and 6 from J, leaving 16 bases between them. The length of the CDR3 is 15 residues. CDR3 in DNA: TGTGCCAGCAGTCCAACAGGGTTCGGGTCCGGGGAGCTGTTTTTT. This encodes CASSPTGFGSGELFF.

V usage is TRBV7-2 and J usage is TRBJ2-7; TRBD1 agrees at 9 bases. The germline gives CDR1 SGHTA, CDR2 FQGNSA. The length of the CDR3 is 15 residues. Unmatched junction bases numbered 5, after V lost 1 base and J lost 4 bases. CDR3 nucleotide sequence: TGTGCCAGCAGCTTAGTTGCGGGACAGGGTTACGAGCAGTACTTC. This translates into CASSLVAGQGYEQYF.

The J gene is TRBJ1-5, the V gene TRBV10-2; TRBD1 agrees at 8 bases. This CDR3 has 15 amino acids. CDR1 WSHSY and CDR2 SAAADI come from the germline V gene. V trimming: 4 bases; J trimming: 3 bases; junction bases outside the gene matches: 5. The CDR3 loop is CASSGLTGVNQPQHF. CDR3 bases: TGCGCCAGCAGTGGGCTGACAGGGGTCAATCAGCCCCAGCATTTT.

This clone appeared once. This sequence joins TRBV24-1 and TRBJ2-5, with TRBD1 matching over 9 bases. CDR1 is KGHDR, CDR2 SFDVKD, per germline. The CDR3 is 17 residues long. The trim removed 1 base at V and 5 bases at J, leaving 10 bases unmatched. The CDR3 is CATSDFGTGIASETQYF. The CDR3 nucleotides read TGTGCCACCAGTGATTTCGGGACAGGGATTGCGTCGGAGACCCAGTACTTC.

This rearrangement joins TRBV13 to TRBJ2-5, with 8 bases matching TRBD1. Germline lookup yields CDR1 PRHDT and CDR2 FYEKMQ (reference sequence). The CDR3 is 15 amino acids. Trimming cost V 1 base and J 5 bases; bases outside gene matches: 6. Here the CDR3 DNA reads TGTGCCAGCAGCTTAGAAGACAGGGGATGGGAGACCCAGTACTTC. Translating gives CASSLEDRGWETQYF.

The chain couples TRBV28 to TRBJ1-5; tentative D call: TRBD1 (6 bases). There are 14 residues in the CDR3. Germline assignment: CDR1 MDHEN and CDR2 SYDVKM. The ends were cut back, 5 bases at V and 10 bases at J, with 18 bases in the middle. CDR3 in amino acids: CASSNPGAFLPQHF. For the CDR3, the DNA is TGTGCCAGCAGTAATCCAGGGGCTTTCCTACCCCAGCATTTT.

The rearrangement links TRBV15 to TRBJ2-1, with 7 bases lining up with TRBD1. Germline assignment: CDR1 LNHNV and CDR2 YYDKDF (reference sequence). The CDR3 sequence is 15 residues long. After removal of 1 base from V and 6 bases from J, the junction contained 6 bases not matched to a gene. This CDR3 is CATSRGQGVSNEQFF. In DNA form, the CDR3 reads TGTGCCACCAGCAGAGGACAGGGTGTAAGCAATGAGCAGTTCTTC.

The V and J genes are TRBV11-2 and TRBJ2-7; 9 positions match TRBD1. Looked up from germline, CDR1 is SGHAT and CDR2 is FQNNGV. The CDR3 contains 16 residues. V shed 0 bases, J shed 3 bases, and the junction held 6 bases outside the gene matches. CDR3 nucleotides: TGTGCCAGCAGCTTAGATCTCCCGACAGGGGGCTACGAGCAGTACTTC. Its protein is CASSLDLPTGGYEQYF. Combining the CDR3 with reference TRBV11-2 and TRBJ2-7 gives the whole variable domain EAGVAQSPRYKIIEKRQSVAFWCNPISGHATLYWYQQILGQGPKLLIQFQNNGVVDDSQLPKDRFSAERLKGVDSTLKIQPAKLEDSAVYLCASSLDLPTGGYEQYFGPGTRLTVT.

This clone came up a few times. The genes are TRBV6-2 or TRBV6-3 and TRBJ1-1, with a possible D match to TRBD1 (5 bases). The V end was cut by 2 bases, the J end by 4 bases, with 11 bases between. The CDR3 contains 14 residues. Germline lookup yields CDR1 MNHEY and CDR2 SVGEGT. The CDR3 protein is CASSYAREGTEAFF. The CDR3 region has the DNA TGTGCCAGCAGTTACGCCAGGGAGGGCACTGAAGCTTTCTTT.

For the CDR3, the DNA is TGCAGCGGGCAGGGGGCGGAAGAGACCCAGTACTTC. This translates into CSGQGAEETQYF. The V and J genes are TRBV29-1 and TRBJ2-5, with TRBD1 identical over 8 bases. From germline, CDR1 is SQVTM and CDR2 ANQGSEA. The V and J ends lost 7 bases and 3 bases, in that order; junction bases with no gene match: 4. The CDR3 is made up of 12 amino acids.

The chain links TRBV28 to TRBJ2-1, with D maybe TRBD1 (7 bases). Germline V gives CDR1 MDHEN, CDR2 SYDVKM. This CDR3 spans 12 amino acids. The V end lost 3 bases, the J end lost 12 bases, and 12 bases lay between the germline ends. CDR3 in DNA: TGTGCCAGCAGTTTTCGACAGGGAGGGCAGTTCTTC. Translating gives CASSFRQGGQFF.

The chain uses TRBV25-1 and TRBJ1-5; possible D gene TRBD1, 6 bases. V shed 3 bases and J shed 12 bases, with 15 bases lying between them. The germline gives CDR1 MGHDK, CDR2 SYGVNS. The CDR3 length is 13 residues. CDR3 loop: CASSEGAGLVQHF. In DNA, the CDR3 is TGTGCCAGCAGTGAGGGGGCAGGTTTGGTCCAGCATTTT.

This sequence joins TRBV7-2 and TRBJ1-5; D call uncertain. This CDR3 contains 13 residues. In germline, CDR1 is SGHTA, CDR2 FQGNSA. V lost 1 base, J lost 7 bases, and 8 bases lay in between. CDR3 nucleotide sequence: TGTGCCAGCAGCTTAGGCCGGGAACAGCCCCAGCATTTT. It translates to CASSLGREQPQHF. Looking up the rest from reference TRBV7-2 and TRBJ1-5 gives the full variable domain: GAGVSQSPSNKVTEKGKDVELRCDPISGHTALYWYRQSLGQGLEFLIYFQGNSAPDKSGLPSDRFSAERTGGSVSTLTIQRTQQEDSAVYLCASSLGREQPQHFGDGTRLSIL.

V and J are TRBV28 and TRBJ2-7; weak D call: TRBD1 (7 bases). CDR1 MDHEN and CDR2 SYDVKM come from the germline V gene. V lost 6 bases, J lost 1 base, and 13 bases lay in between. This CDR3 comprises 14 residues. The CDR3 region has the DNA TGTGCCAGCAGAAGACCAGGGGGGTCCTACGAGCAGTACTTC. It codes for CASRRPGGSYEQYF. Complete variable domain (other parts from reference TRBV28 and TRBJ2-7): DVKVTQSSRYLVKRTGEKVFLECVQDMDHENMFWYRQDPGLGLRLIYFSYDVKMKEKGDIPEGYSVSREKKERFSLILESASTNQTSMYLCASRRPGGSYEQYFGPGTRLTVT.

This chain links TRBV11-2 with TRBJ1-2; the match to TRBD1 covers 9 bases. Germline CDR1 reads SGHAT; CDR2 reads FQNNGV. The CDR3 is made up of 17 amino acids. The trim removed 5 bases at V and 2 bases at J, leaving 12 bases unmatched. CDR3 bases: TGTGCCAGCAGCCCGCGGACAGGGGATGCTATAAACTATGGCTACACCTTC. Protein product: CASSPRTGDAINYGYTF. The full variable domain, completed using reference TRBV11-2 and TRBJ1-2, is EAGVAQSPRYKIIEKRQSVAFWCNPISGHATLYWYQQILGQGPKLLIQFQNNGVVDDSQLPKDRFSAERLKGVDSTLKIQPAKLEDSAVYLCASSPRTGDAINYGYTFGSGTRLTVV.

The V gene is TRBV28, the J gene TRBJ2-3, with 7 positions matching TRBD2. The germline V gene encodes CDR1 MDHEN and CDR2 SYDVKM. The CDR3 spans 14 residues. Trimming at V came to 4 bases and at J to 5 bases, leaving 6 bases not matched to a gene. CDR3 nucleotides: TGTGCCAGCAGTTCTAGCGGACTTGAAGATACGCAGTATTTT. It is translated as CASSSSGLEDTQYF.

This clone appeared a single time. The chain combines TRBV5-1 with TRBJ2-5, with TRBD2 matching over 11 bases. The CDR3 covers 17 residues. V gave up 4 bases and J gave up 5 bases; unmatched junction bases: 13. Germline V CDR1 and CDR2: SGHRS, YFSETQ. The CDR3 DNA sequence: TGCGCCAGCAGCCCCGGCTTCCCTAGCGGGGGGCGGGAGACCCAGTACTTC. Translated: CASSPGFPSGGRETQYF.

The rearrangement uses TRBV29-1 and TRBJ1-5, with D unclear. The CDR3 length is 13 residues. The V gene's germline CDR1 is SQVTM and CDR2 ANQGSEA. V dropped 4 bases and J dropped 0 bases, with 7 bases sitting between them. CDR3 sequence reads: CSVVENSNQPQHF. CDR3 sequence (DNA): TGCAGCGTTGTTGAGAATAGCAATCAGCCCCAGCATTTT.

The V call is TRBV4-1, the J call TRBJ1-1, with 11 bases matching TRBD1. CDR3 size: 18 residues. J lost 1 base, V lost 4 bases, and 11 bases had no gene match. Germline CDR1 reads MGHRA; CDR2 reads YSYEKL. The DNA of the CDR3 is TGCGCCAGCAGCCCCATCAGGGGGACAGGGGGAAAGAACACTGAAGCTTTCTTT. Translated, it gives CASSPIRGTGGKNTEAFF.

The CDR3: CASSPDRGSNNSPLHF. The CDR3, as DNA: TGTGCCAGCAGCCCGGACAGGGGGTCCAATAATTCACCCCTCCACTTT. This chain joins TRBV5-4 and TRBJ1-6; 10 nucleotides agree with TRBD1. V was clipped by 4 bases and J by 5 bases; unmatched bases: 6. Looked up from germline, CDR1 is SGHNT and CDR2 is YYREEE (reference sequence). There are 16 residues in the CDR3.

The V and J genes are TRBV3-1 (or the pseudogene TRBV3-2) and TRBJ2-5; TRBD1 aligns across 8 bases. The length of the CDR3 is 16 residues. Per germline, CDR1 LGHDT and CDR2 YNNKEL (reference sequence). The junction had 12 bases not matched to a gene; V was cut back by 4 bases and J by 5 bases. The CDR3 nucleotides read TGTGCCAGCAGCCGAGTACGGACAGGGATTGGGGAGACCCAGTACTTC. It yields the protein CASSRVRTGIGETQYF.

CDR3 sequence reads: CASSPTDRVAAAFF. DNA for the CDR3: TGTGCCAGCTCACCTACGGACAGGGTAGCTGCGGCTTTCTTT. The rearrangement links TRBV18 to TRBJ1-1; 8 bases fit TRBD1. V was pared by 3 bases and J by 11 bases, with 11 bases of the junction left unmatched. CDR1 and CDR2 from the germline V gene are KGHSH and LQKENI. The CDR3 extends over 14 amino acids.

This rearrangement joins TRBV28 to TRBJ2-1, with TRBD2 matching 11 bases. The V and J ends lost 3 bases and 7 bases, in that order; junction bases with no gene match: 8. The CDR3 is 16 amino acids. CDR1 is MDHEN and CDR2 is SYDVKM in the germline V gene. The CDR3: CASSFLGSGGANEQFF. In DNA, the CDR3 is TGTGCCAGCAGTTTCTTAGGTAGCGGGGGGGCAAATGAGCAGTTCTTC.

This clone was found once. This chain joins TRBV18 and TRBJ1-1; the match to TRBD1 covers 9 bases. The germline gives CDR1 KGHSH, CDR2 LQKENI. There are 15 residues in the CDR3. V shed 3 bases, J shed 1 base, and the junction held 3 bases outside the gene matches. The DNA for the CDR3 is TGTGCCAGCTCACCGGGACAGGGAACGAACACTGAAGCTTTCTTT. Its protein product is CASSPGQGTNTEAFF.

The J gene is TRBJ2-3, the V gene TRBV7-2; tentative D call: TRBD2 (5 bases). This CDR3 region has 15 residues. CDR1 is SGHTA and CDR2 is FQGNSA in the germline V gene. Trimming took off 7 bases at V and 2 bases at J, with 16 bases between the two ends. CDR3 residues: CASTLRGSYTDTQYF. The DNA for the CDR3 is TGTGCCAGCACACTTCGGGGATCCTACACAGATACGCAGTATTTT.